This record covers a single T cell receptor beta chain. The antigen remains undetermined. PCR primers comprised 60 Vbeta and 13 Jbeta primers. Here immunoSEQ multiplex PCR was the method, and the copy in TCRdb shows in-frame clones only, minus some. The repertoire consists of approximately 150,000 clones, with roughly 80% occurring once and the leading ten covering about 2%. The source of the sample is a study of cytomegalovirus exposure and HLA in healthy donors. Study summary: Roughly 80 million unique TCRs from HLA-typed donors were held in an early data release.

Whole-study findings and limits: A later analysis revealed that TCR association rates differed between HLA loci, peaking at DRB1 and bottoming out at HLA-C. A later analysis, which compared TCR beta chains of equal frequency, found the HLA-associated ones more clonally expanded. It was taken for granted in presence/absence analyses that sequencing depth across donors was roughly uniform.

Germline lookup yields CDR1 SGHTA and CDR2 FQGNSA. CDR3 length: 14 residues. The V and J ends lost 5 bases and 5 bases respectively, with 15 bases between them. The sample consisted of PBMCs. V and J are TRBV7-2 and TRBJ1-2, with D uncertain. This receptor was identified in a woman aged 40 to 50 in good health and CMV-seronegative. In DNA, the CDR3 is TGTGCCAGCAGCGGAACGGGGAAAAGTTATGGCTACACCTTC. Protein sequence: CASSGTGKSYGYTF.